The 13 T cell receptor beta chains below were found in one sample sequenced in a study of blood T cell repertoires in COVID-19. Assay: immunoSEQ multiplex PCR; the TCRdb copy retains only in-frame clones and omits some. The sample shows over 250,000 clones, 86% of them seen only once. The specimen was peripheral blood. These TCRs come from a man aged 40-50 years who had recovered from COVID-19.

This clone was found once. The rearrangement uses TRBV6-6 and TRBJ1-1; possible D gene TRBD1, 6 bases. The CDR3 extends over 15 amino acids. V was trimmed by 5 bases and J by 4 bases, leaving 17 bases between them. CDR1 and CDR2 from the germline V gene are MNHNY and SVGAGI (reference sequence). The CDR3 loop is CASSPKTDSATEAFF. CDR3 bases: TGTGCCAGCAGTCCAAAAACGGACAGCGCCACTGAAGCTTTCTTT.

The gene calls are TRBV6-5 and TRBJ1-2, with 8 positions matching TRBD1. Germline V gene sequence: CDR1 MNHEY, CDR2 SVGAGI. The trim removed 6 bases at V and 7 bases at J, leaving 13 bases unmatched. This CDR3 comprises 15 residues. CDR3 amino acids: CASRSSLDRGFGYTF. The CDR3 nucleotides read TGTGCCAGCAGATCTTCCCTAGACAGGGGCTTTGGCTACACCTTC.

As regards this clone: This sample also contains other DNA sequences that code for the same CDR3. The V call is TRBV18, the J call TRBJ2-7; the D is unclear. V lost 1 base and J lost 1, with 2 bases in between. Germline V gives CDR1 KGHSH, CDR2 LQKENI. The CDR3 runs 12 residues. The CDR3 DNA is TGTGCCAGCTCACCACTATCCTACGAGCAGTACTTC. This sequence encodes CASSPLSYEQYF.

This chain uses TRBV20-1 with TRBJ1-2, with TRBD1 identical over 9 bases. Germline V gene lookup returns CDR1 DFQATT and CDR2 SNEGSKA (reference sequence). CDR3 size: 11 residues. The V and J ends lost 2 bases and 14 bases, in that order; junction bases with no gene match: 6. The CDR3 sequence: CSARRSDRGTF. The CDR3 DNA is TGCAGTGCTAGACGTTCCGACAGGGGGACCTTC.

A single count supports this clone. The rearrangement joins TRBV7-8 to TRBJ2-7; TRBD1 aligns across 8 bases. Germline CDR1 reads SGHVS; CDR2 reads FQNEAQ. The V segment lost 0 bases and the J segment 2 bases; nucleotides outside the gene matches: 3. This CDR3 comprises 15 residues. CDR3 nucleotides: TGTGCCAGCAGCTTAGCGGGGACAGGAACCTACGAGCAGTACTTC. Translating it yields CASSLAGTGTYEQYF.

J is TRBJ2-2 and V is TRBV6-5; 11 nucleotides align to TRBD2. This CDR3 region has 16 residues. The V gene end was trimmed by 3 bases and the J gene end by 0 bases; junction bases not matched to a gene: 0. Germline CDR1 reads MNHEY; CDR2 reads SVGAGI. CDR3 bases: TGTGCCAGCAGTTATAGCGGGGGGGCGAACACCGGGGAGCTGTTTTTT. Its translation: CASSYSGGANTGELFF.

The rearrangement joins TRBV7-2 to TRBJ1-5; 9 bases are a match to TRBD1. Per germline, CDR1 SGHTA and CDR2 FQGNSA. The CDR3 extends over 15 amino acids. Trimming took 1 base from V and 5 from J; bases not matched to a gene: 3. CDR3 in amino acids: CASSLVDRGDQPQHF. For the CDR3, the DNA is TGTGCCAGCAGCTTAGTGGACAGGGGTGATCAGCCCCAGCATTTT.

This chain joins TRBV19 and TRBJ1-2, with 7 bases matching TRBD1. CDR3 length: 15 amino acids. The ends lost 5 bases at V and 8 bases at J; junction bases unmatched: 14. Germline-derived CDR1 and CDR2 are LNHDA and SQIVND (reference sequence). The CDR3 bases are TGTGCCAGTAGTTTTGACAGGGCCGTCTCTGAAGGCTACACCTTC. Residues: CASSFDRAVSEGYTF.

The chain couples TRBV29-1 to TRBJ1-2, with 9 bases that match TRBD1. Germline values: CDR1 SQVTM, CDR2 ANQGSEA. With V trimmed by 6 bases and J by 8 bases, 4 bases remained unmatched. The CDR3 length is 11 residues. The CDR3 DNA is TGCAGCGTATGGACAGGGGCCGGCTACACCTTC. This encodes CSVWTGAGYTF. Filled out from reference TRBV29-1 and TRBJ1-2, the complete variable domain reads SAVISQKPSRDICQRGTSLTIQCQVDSQVTMMFWYRQQPGQSLTLIATANQGSEATYESGFVIDKFPISRPNLTFSTLTVSNMSPEDSSIYLCSVWTGAGYTFGSGTRLTVV.

CDR3 nucleotide sequence: TGTGCCAGCAGTCCAGGGACAGGAAACACCGGGGAGCTGTTTTTT. Amino acid sequence: CASSPGTGNTGELFF. V is TRBV27 and J is TRBJ2-2; 8 bases map to TRBD1. This CDR3 region has 15 residues. J gave up 2 bases and V 5 bases, and 4 bases lay outside the gene matches. Germline loops: CDR1 MNHEY, CDR2 SMNVEV (reference sequence).

The chain uses TRBV19 and TRBJ1-2, with D hard to call. The CDR3 length is 17 residues. Germline V CDR1 and CDR2: LNHDA, SQIVND (reference sequence). V gave up 11 bases and J gave up 0 bases, with 25 bases separating them. The CDR3 loop is CASRIGVARLTNYGYTF. The CDR3 DNA reads as TGTGCCTCACGGATCGGGGTCGCAAGACTTACTAACTATGGCTACACCTTC. Full variable domain (rest looked up from reference TRBV19 and TRBJ1-2): DGGITQSPKYLFRKEGQNVTLSCEQNLNHDAMYWYRQDPGQGLRLIYYSQIVNDFQKGDIAEGYSVSREKKESFPLTVTSAQKNPTAFYLCASRIGVARLTNYGYTFGSGTRLTVV.

The rearrangement joins TRBV30 to TRBJ2-3; 7 nucleotides align to TRBD1. V gave up 3 bases and J gave up 7 bases; unmatched junction bases: 7. The CDR3 spans 13 residues. CDR1 is GTSNPN and CDR2 is SVGIG in the germline V gene (reference sequence). CDR3 in amino acids: CAWSPTGRNTQYF. CDR3 coding DNA: TGTGCCTGGAGCCCGACAGGGCGGAATACGCAGTATTTT.

V gene TRBV6-5 combines with J gene TRBJ1-2; 8 bases match TRBD1. Trimming removed 5 bases from V and 2 bases from J; junction bases left unmatched: 7. Germline V lookup: CDR1 MNHEY, CDR2 SVGAGI. The CDR3 loop spans 15 amino acids. In DNA, the CDR3 is TGTGCCAGCAGTCGTCGACAGGGGAGGAACTATGGCTACACCTTC. It is translated as CASSRRQGRNYGYTF.